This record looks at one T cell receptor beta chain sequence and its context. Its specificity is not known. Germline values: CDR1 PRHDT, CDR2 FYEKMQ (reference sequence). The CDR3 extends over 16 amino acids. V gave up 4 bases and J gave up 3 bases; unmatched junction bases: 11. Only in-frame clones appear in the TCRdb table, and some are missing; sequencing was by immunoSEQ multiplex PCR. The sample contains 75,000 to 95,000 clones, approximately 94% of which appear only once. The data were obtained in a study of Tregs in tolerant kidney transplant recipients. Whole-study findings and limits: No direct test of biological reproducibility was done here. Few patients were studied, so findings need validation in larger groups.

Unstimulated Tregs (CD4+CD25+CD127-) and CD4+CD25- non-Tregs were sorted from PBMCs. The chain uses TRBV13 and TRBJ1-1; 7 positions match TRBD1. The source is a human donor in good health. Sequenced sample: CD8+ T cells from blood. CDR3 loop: CASSSTGEGGYTEAFF. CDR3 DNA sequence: TGTGCCAGCAGCTCCACAGGGGAAGGGGGCTACACTGAAGCTTTCTTT.